This T cell receptor (beta chain) was sequenced in a study of vaccination and CD4 T cells after COVID-19. About the research overall: Eight to ten convalescent patients had mild and one had severe PCR-confirmed SARS-CoV-2 disease. Participants were given two doses of BNT162b2 or mRNA-1273 vaccine.

CDR3 length: 15 residues. V dropped 0 bases and J dropped 4; count of bases not matched to a gene: 3. The germline V gene encodes CDR1 MNHEY and CDR2 SVGAGI. This clonotype was counted between two and nine times. TCRdb fed the PCR reads into MiXCR, producing one record per CDR3 protein. The sample has 20,000 to 25,000 distinct CDR3 sequences; around three fifths are singletons. The clonotype originates from a human donor who had recovered from COVID-19. The chain carries TRBV6-5 and TRBJ1-5; TRBD1 agrees at 7 bases. This specimen was CD4+ T cells from blood, taken before SARS-CoV-2 vaccination. CDR3 sequence reads: CASSYSGQQNQPQHF. The CDR3 bases are TGTGCCAGCAGTTACTCGGGACAGCAAAATCAGCCCCAGCATTTT.